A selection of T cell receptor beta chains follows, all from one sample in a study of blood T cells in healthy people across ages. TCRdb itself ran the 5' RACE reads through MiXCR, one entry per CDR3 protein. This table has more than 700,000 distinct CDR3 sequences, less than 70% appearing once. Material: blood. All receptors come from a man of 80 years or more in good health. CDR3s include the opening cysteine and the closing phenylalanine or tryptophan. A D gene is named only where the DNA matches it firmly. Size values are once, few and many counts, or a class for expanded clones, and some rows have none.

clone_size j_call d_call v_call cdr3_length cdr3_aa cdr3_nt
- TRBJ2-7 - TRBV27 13 CASRRLGMYEQYF TGTGCCAGCAGGCGACTCGGGATGTACGAGCAGTACTTC
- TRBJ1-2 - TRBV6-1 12 CASTGDAYGYTF TGTGCCAGCACAGGGGACGCCTATGGCTACACCTTC
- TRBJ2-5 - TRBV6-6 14 CASRSRDFPWGQYF TGTGCCAGCAGGAGCCGGGACTTCCCATGGGGGCAGTACTTC
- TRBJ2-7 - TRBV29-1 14 CSVEVGPPSYEQYF TGCAGCGTTGAAGTAGGCCCGCCCTCCTACGAGCAGTACTTC
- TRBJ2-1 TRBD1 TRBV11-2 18 CASSLVIGTGALYNEQFF TGCGCCAGCAGCTTAGTAATCGGTACAGGGGCGCTGTACAATGAGCAGTTCTTC
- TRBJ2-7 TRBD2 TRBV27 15 CASSPLAGVGNEQYF TGTGCCAGCAGTCCTCTAGCGGGAGTGGGTAATGAGCAGTACTTC
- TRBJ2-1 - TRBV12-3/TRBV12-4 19 CASSLSNNRGKLLWNEQFF TGTGCCAGCAGTTTAAGTAACAACCGCGGGAAGTTGCTTTGGAATGAGCAGTTCTTC
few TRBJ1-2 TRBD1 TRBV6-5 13 CASRTGADYGYTF TGTGCCAGCAGAACAGGGGCAGACTATGGCTACACCTTC
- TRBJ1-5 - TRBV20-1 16 CSAREGGARSNQPQHF TGCAGTGCTAGGGAGGGAGGGGCGCGGAGCAATCAGCCCCAGCATTTT
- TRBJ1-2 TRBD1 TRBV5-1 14 CASSFAGGDYGYTF TGCGCCAGCAGCTTCGCAGGGGGCGACTATGGCTACACCTTC
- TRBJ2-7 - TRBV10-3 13 CAIRDPHSYEQYF TGTGCCATCAGAGACCCCCATAGCTACGAGCAGTACTTC
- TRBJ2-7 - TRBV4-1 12 CASMAGDDEQYF TGCGCCAGCATGGCAGGGGACGACGAGCAGTACTTC
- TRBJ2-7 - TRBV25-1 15 CASSEYQAAPYEQYF TGTGCCAGCAGTGAATACCAGGCCGCCCCCTACGAGCAGTACTTC
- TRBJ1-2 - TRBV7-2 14 CASSFNAISRGYTF TGTGCCAGCAGCTTCAACGCGATAAGTAGGGGCTACACCTTC
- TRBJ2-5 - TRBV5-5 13 CASSDLASETQYF TGTGCCAGCAGCGATCTAGCGTCGGAGACCCAGTACTTC
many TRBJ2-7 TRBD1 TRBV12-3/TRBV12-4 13 CASSRDSPYEQYF TGTGCCAGCAGCCGGGACAGCCCCTACGAGCAGTACTTC
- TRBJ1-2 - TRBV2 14 CTSIEQGLTYGYTF TGTACCAGCATTGAGCAGGGCTTAACCTATGGCTACACCTTC
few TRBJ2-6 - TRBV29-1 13 CSAPWGGANVLTF TGCAGCGCCCCTTGGGGTGGGGCCAACGTCCTGACTTTC
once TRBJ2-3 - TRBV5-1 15 CASSLGGSVTDTQYF TGCGCCAGCAGCTTGGGGGGAAGTGTGACAGATACGCAGTATTTT
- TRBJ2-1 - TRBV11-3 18 CASSLGGWEPPAYNEQFF TGTGCCAGCAGCTTAGGCGGTTGGGAGCCCCCAGCCTACAATGAGCAGTTCTTC
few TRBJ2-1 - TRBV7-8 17 CASSFPFRTTLLYEQFF TGTGCCAGCAGCTTCCCCTTTAGGACTACCCTTCTCTATGAGCAGTTCTTC
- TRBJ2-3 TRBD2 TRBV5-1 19 CASSSHGIGLAGGSDTQYF TGCGCCAGCAGCTCCCATGGGATCGGACTAGCGGGAGGCTCAGATACGCAGTATTTT
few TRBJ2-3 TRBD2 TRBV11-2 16 CASSPQTSAQHRYAYF TGTGCCAGCAGCCCTCAAACTAGCGCCCAGCACAGATACGCGTATTTT
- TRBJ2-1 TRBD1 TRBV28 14 CASSLDRVLDEQFF TGTGCCAGCAGTTTAGACAGGGTACTTGATGAGCAGTTCTTC
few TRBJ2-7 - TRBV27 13 CASSGGTKGEQYF TGTGCCAGCAGTGGAGGGACCAAGGGGGAGCAGTACTTC
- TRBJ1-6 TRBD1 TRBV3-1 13 CASSPDRSSPLHF TGTGCCAGCAGCCCGGACAGGAGCTCACCCCTCCACTTT
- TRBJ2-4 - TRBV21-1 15 CAIWAGTIAKNIQYF TGTGCCATCTGGGCAGGGACCATCGCCAAAAACATTCAGTACTTC
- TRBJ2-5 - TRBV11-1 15 CASSLTPGKIDEQYF TGTGCCAGCAGCTTAACTCCGGGAAAAATCGATGAGCAGTACTTC
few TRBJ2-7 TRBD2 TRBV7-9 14 CAASAGGFPYEQYF TGTGCCGCATCAGCGGGAGGGTTCCCCTACGAGCAGTACTTC
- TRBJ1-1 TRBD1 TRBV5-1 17 CASREPRTGGTNTEAFF TGCGCCAGCAGGGAGCCCCGGACAGGGGGCACGAACACTGAAGCTTTCTTT
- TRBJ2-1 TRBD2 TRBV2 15 CASSEKRGTYNEQFF TGTGCCAGCAGTGAAAAGCGGGGGACCTACAATGAGCAGTTCTTC
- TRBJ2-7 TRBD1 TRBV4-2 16 CASSLLTGTGGSEQYF TGTGCCAGCAGCCTGTTGACCGGGACAGGGGGTAGCGAGCAGTACTTC
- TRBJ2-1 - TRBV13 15 CASSPGGTQSYEQFF TGTGCCAGCAGCCCAGGGGGGACTCAATCCTACGAGCAGTTCTTC
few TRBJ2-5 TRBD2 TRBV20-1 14 CSATTGGSRETQYF TGCAGTGCTACAACGGGAGGGTCGAGAGAGACCCAGTACTTC
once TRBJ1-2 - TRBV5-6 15 CASSLGANANYGYTF TGTGCCAGCAGCTTGGGGGCTAATGCTAACTATGGCTACACCTTC
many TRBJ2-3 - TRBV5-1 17 CASSARHRTVATDTQYF TGCGCCAGCAGCGCCCGGCATAGGACAGTCGCAACAGATACGCAGTATTTT
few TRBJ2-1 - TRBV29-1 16 CSVADRMGLPSGEQFF TGCAGCGTAGCTGACAGGATGGGTCTCCCCTCGGGTGAGCAGTTCTTC
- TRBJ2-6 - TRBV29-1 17 CSVEGGSGLSGANVLTF TGCAGCGTTGAAGGGGGCAGTGGGCTCTCTGGGGCCAACGTCCTGACTTTC
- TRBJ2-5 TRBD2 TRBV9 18 CASSAGPAGETLQETQYF TGTGCCAGCAGCGCTGGACCAGCGGGGGAGACCCTCCAAGAGACCCAGTACTTC
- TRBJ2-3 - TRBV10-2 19 CASSVGGSGLTHGHRDAYF TGCGCCAGCAGTGTAGGCGGTAGTGGCTTAACCCATGGGCACAGAGACGCGTATTTT